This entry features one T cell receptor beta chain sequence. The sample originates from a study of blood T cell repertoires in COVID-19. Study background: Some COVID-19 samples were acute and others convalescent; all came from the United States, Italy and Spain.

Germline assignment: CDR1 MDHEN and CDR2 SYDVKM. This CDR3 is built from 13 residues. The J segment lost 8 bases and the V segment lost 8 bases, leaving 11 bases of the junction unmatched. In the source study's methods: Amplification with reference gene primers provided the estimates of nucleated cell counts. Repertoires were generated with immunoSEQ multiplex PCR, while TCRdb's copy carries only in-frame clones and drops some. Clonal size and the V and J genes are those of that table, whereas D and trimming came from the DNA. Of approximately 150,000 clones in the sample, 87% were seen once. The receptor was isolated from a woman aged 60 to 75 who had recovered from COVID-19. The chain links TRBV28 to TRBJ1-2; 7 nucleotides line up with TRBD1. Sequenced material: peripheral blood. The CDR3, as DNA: TGTGCCAGCGGTACCCCGACAGGGCGAGGCTACACCTTC. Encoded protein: CASGTPTGRGYTF.